The 2 T cell receptor beta chains below all came from one sample that was sequenced in a study of identical twins. One entry per CDR3 protein, called by TCRdb with MiXCR from the 5' RACE reads. The sample includes roughly 1.6 million distinct CDR3 sequences, 32% seen only once; the top ten take around 0.3%. Sequencing used cord blood. These receptors originate from a newborn girl in good health.

The rearrangement joins TRBV29-1 to TRBJ1-1; D not certain. The CDR3 runs to 14 residues. Germline CDR1 is SQVTM and CDR2 is ANQGSEA. V was clipped by 6 bases and J by 1 base, with 15 bases between them. The CDR3 spells CSVHSGVRNTEAFF. The CDR3 DNA reads as TGCAGCGTGCACTCCGGGGTACGGAACACTGAAGCTTTCTTT.

This clonotype came up a few times. V is TRBV6-6 and J is TRBJ2-1, with 9 bases aligning to TRBD2. CDR3 size: 16 residues. J lost 6 bases, V lost 6 bases, and 12 bases had no gene match. CDR1 and CDR2 from the germline V gene are MNHNY and SVGAGI (reference sequence). As DNA, the CDR3 is TGTGCCAGCAGCCGGACTAGCGATCAATCCCTCAATGAGCAGTTCTTC. Translated, it gives CASSRTSDQSLNEQFF.